Below, 25 T cell receptor beta chains from the same sample are listed, as sequenced in a study of blood T cells in healthy people across ages. For the second PCR, which ran for about 7 to 12 cycles, a sample-barcoded 5' primer and a J-beta primer mix were used. From the 5' RACE reads, TCRdb called clonotypes with MiXCR, one entry per CDR3 protein. The sample carries hundreds of thousands of distinct CDR3 sequences, 40% to 65% recorded once. Material for sequencing was blood. These receptors all stem from a man at least 80 years old in good health.

The DNA of the CDR3 is TGTGCCAGCAGTCCTATGAAAAGTAGGGGACCCGGGGAGCTGTTTTTT. The encoded protein is CASSPMKSRGPGELFF. The chain carries TRBV27 and TRBJ2-2, with D possibly being TRBD1 or TRBD2 (5 bases each). The CDR3 totals 16 residues. CDR1 MNHEY and CDR2 SMNVEV come from the germline V gene (reference sequence). Trimming cost V 5 bases and J 6 bases, with 19 bases left between them.

The chain couples TRBV12-3 or TRBV12-4 to TRBJ1-6, with D tentatively TRBD1 (5 bases). There are 16 residues in the CDR3. Trimming stripped 0 bases from V and 9 bases from J, with 15 bases between. For the CDR3, the DNA is TGTGCCAGCAGTTTAGCTCCGGGGCCGCTTCTTTCACCCCTCCACTTT. Its protein is CASSLAPGPLLSPLHF.

The chain is built from TRBV20-1 and TRBJ2-7; TRBD2 agrees at 8 bases. Germline trimming cut 6 bases from V and 6 bases from J; bases unmatched to any gene: 19. Germline loops: CDR1 DFQATT, CDR2 SNEGSKA (reference sequence). The CDR3 totals 16 residues. CDR3: CSAVLAARAFFGEQYF. CDR3 nucleotide sequence: TGCAGTGCCGTACTAGCGGCTAGGGCCTTTTTTGGCGAGCAGTACTTC.

The J gene is TRBJ2-2, the V gene TRBV6-1; D remains unclear. Looked up from germline, CDR1 is MNHNS and CDR2 is SASEGT. V lost 4 bases, J lost 1 base, and 10 bases lay in between. The CDR3 has 15 amino acids. CDR3 residues: CASSVLSKNTGELFF. CDR3 in DNA: TGTGCCAGCAGTGTTTTGTCCAAGAACACCGGGGAGCTGTTTTTT.

This clonotype was recorded only once. The junction departs from germline at one end; a sequencing error may be responsible. This chain links TRBV14 with TRBJ1-6, with unresolved D. Looked up from germline, CDR1 is SGHDN and CDR2 is FVKESK. The CDR3 length is 18 residues. For the CDR3, the DNA is TGTCCCAGCAGCCAAGGTTTGGGGAAGGGTTCCTATAATTCACCCCTCCACTTT. It yields the protein CPSSQGLGKGSYNSPLHF.

This chain joins TRBV12-5 and TRBJ2-7; TRBD2 aligns across 14 bases. This CDR3 spans 21 amino acids. V shed 1 base and J 0 bases; nucleotides not matched to a gene: 14. Germline-derived CDR1 and CDR2 are LGHNT and FRNRAP. CDR3 sequence (DNA): TGTGCTAGTGGTTTGGCCCGCACCGGGACTAGCGGGAGTAGGAGCTCCTACGAGCAGTACTTC. Translation gives CASGLARTGTSGSRSSYEQYF.

The V call is TRBV6-2 or TRBV6-3, the J call TRBJ2-7; the D gene is possibly TRBD2 (6 bases). Germline V CDR1 and CDR2: MNHEY, SVGEGT. This CDR3 is built from 16 residues. Trimming removed 5 bases at V and 7 bases at J, with 24 bases between. The CDR3 DNA sequence: TGTGCCAGCAGTCAAACCGGGACTCCGCCTCCGACAGAGCAGTACTTC. The encoded protein is CASSQTGTPPPTEQYF.

The chain carries TRBV12-5 and TRBJ2-1; D gene ambiguous. The germline CDR1 and CDR2 sequences are LGHNT and FRNRAP. CDR3 length: 11 amino acids. Trimming cost V 2 bases and J 5 bases, with 1 base left between them. The CDR3: CASGLNNEQFF. The CDR3 coding sequence is TGTGCTAGTGGTTTGAACAATGAGCAGTTCTTC.

The chain links TRBV6-2 or TRBV6-3 to TRBJ2-7; 12 bases are shared with TRBD2. V shed 1 base and J 0 bases; nucleotides not matched to a gene: 1. Germline V lookup: CDR1 MNHEY, CDR2 SVGEGT. The CDR3 sequence is 16 residues long. CDR3 residues: CASSYWGLAGSYEQYF. The CDR3 DNA sequence: TGTGCCAGCAGTTACTGGGGACTAGCGGGCTCCTACGAGCAGTACTTC.

The sample holds many counts of this clonotype. The chain carries TRBV2 and TRBJ1-2, with a tentative D call TRBD1 (5 bases). This CDR3 has 14 residues. Germline values: CDR1 SNHLY, CDR2 FYNNEI. V was pared by 3 bases and J by 8 bases, with 16 bases between. CDR3 sequence: CASSESGTSRGYTF. CDR3 bases: TGTGCCAGCAGTGAGTCCGGGACCAGCCGGGGCTACACCTTC.

The chain uses TRBV3-1 and TRBJ2-7, with 13 bases identical to TRBD2. There are 16 residues in the CDR3. Germline V lookup: CDR1 LGHDT, CDR2 YNNKEL (reference sequence). V gave up 1 base and J gave up 2 bases; unmatched junction bases: 2. In DNA form, the CDR3 reads TGTGCCAGCAGCCAAGGTGGGACTAGCGGGACCTACGAGCAGTACTTC. Encoded protein: CASSQGGTSGTYEQYF.

In this sample, this clonotype turned up a few times. The chain recombines TRBV3-1 with TRBJ2-3; TRBD1 matches 9 bases. The junction had 13 bases not matched to a gene; V was cut back by 4 bases and J by 14 bases. In germline, CDR1 is LGHDT, CDR2 YNNKEL (reference sequence). This CDR3 has 14 residues. The CDR3 region is CASSPGQGQRYAYF. CDR3 coding DNA: TGTGCCAGCAGCCCTGGACAGGGGCAGCGATACGCGTATTTT.

This clonotype has a handful of counts. V is TRBV6-5 and J is TRBJ2-1; possibly TRBD1 for D (6 bases). Near its end, the DNA agrees better with TRBJ2-7, so the J call may be wrong. Germline assignment: CDR1 MNHEY and CDR2 SVGAGI. The CDR3 is 16 amino acids. The CDR3 bases are TGTGCCAGCAGACCCGGACAGACACAGACCTACAATGAGCAGTACTTC. Its protein product is CASRPGQTQTYNEQYF.

This rearrangement joins TRBV29-1 to TRBJ2-3; no clear D. Trimming pared 3 bases from V and 1 base from J, leaving 17 bases between. CDR3 length equals 16 residues. Germline V lookup: CDR1 SQVTM, CDR2 ANQGSEA. CDR3 loop: CSVDLYSLRGTDTQYF. The CDR3 coding sequence is TGCAGCGTTGATTTATACTCGCTACGGGGCACAGATACGCAGTATTTT.

This clonotype was counted only a few times. This chain uses TRBV29-1 with TRBJ2-5; 10 bases map to TRBD1. Trimming took 4 bases from V and 5 from J; bases not matched to a gene: 13. Germline loops: CDR1 SQVTM, CDR2 ANQGSEA. The CDR3 has 16 residues. Written as DNA, the CDR3 is TGCAGCGTTGTGTCCGGGACAGGGGTGCTTCGGGAGACCCAGTACTTC. As protein: CSVVSGTGVLRETQYF.

This clonotype was recorded many times. The gene calls are TRBV18 and TRBJ2-7; the match to TRBD1 covers 7 bases. CDR3 length: 14 residues. Per the germline V gene, CDR1 is KGHSH and CDR2 is LQKENI. With 3 bases clipped from V and 8 bases from J, the junction kept 10 bases outside the gene matches. This CDR3 is CASSPPDSTGKQYF. In DNA, the CDR3 is TGTGCCAGCTCACCGCCCGATTCGACAGGGAAGCAGTACTTC.

The rearrangement joins TRBV6-5 to TRBJ2-1; tentatively, D is TRBD1 (5 bases). CDR3 size: 15 residues. With 7 bases removed from V and 6 bases from J, the gap between germline ends came to 19 bases. CDR1 is MNHEY and CDR2 is SVGAGI in the germline V gene. The CDR3 reads CASTYGAGFGNEQFF. The CDR3, as DNA: TGTGCCAGCACCTATGGGGCAGGTTTTGGCAATGAGCAGTTCTTC.

V is TRBV29-1 and J is TRBJ2-1; D might be TRBD1 (5 bases). This CDR3 contains 14 residues. V gave up 7 bases and J gave up 1 base, with 14 bases separating them. Germline loops: CDR1 SQVTM, CDR2 ANQGSEA. The CDR3 nucleotides are TGCAGCGGGACGACAGCTAGTTCCTACAATGAGCAGTTCTTC. This translates into CSGTTASSYNEQFF.

This clonotype appeared a few times. The chain joins TRBV29-1 to TRBJ2-1; no clear D gene. This CDR3 has 15 amino acids. Trimming removed 6 bases from V and 4 bases from J, with 19 bases in between. The V gene's germline CDR1 is SQVTM and CDR2 ANQGSEA. The chain's CDR3 is CSVKQVASPYNEQFF. The CDR3 DNA reads as TGCAGCGTAAAACAAGTAGCCTCGCCGTACAATGAGCAGTTCTTC.

The genes are TRBV21-1 and TRBJ1-2; TRBD1 is the table's D call and was not checked against the DNA. TRBV21-1 corresponds to a pseudogene. The CDR3 spans 13 residues. CDR3 coding DNA: TGTGCCAGCAGCCACAGGGACTTCTATGGCTACACCTTC. Amino acid sequence: CASSHRDFYGYTF.

This chain uses TRBV20-1 with TRBJ2-1; perhaps TRBD1 as D (6 bases). Trimming removed 1 base at V and 6 bases at J, with 13 bases between. Germline loops: CDR1 DFQATT, CDR2 SNEGSKA (reference sequence). The CDR3 is 14 residues long. This CDR3 reads CSARGQVVGNEQFF. The CDR3, as DNA: TGCAGTGCTAGAGGACAGGTGGTAGGCAATGAGCAGTTCTTC.

V usage is TRBV15 and J usage is TRBJ1-2; D is perhaps TRBD1 (5 bases). Trimming shortened V by 1 base and J by 0 bases, and 9 bases separated the two germline ends. This CDR3 has 15 residues. CDR1 is LNHNV and CDR2 is YYDKDF in the germline V gene (reference sequence). The CDR3 protein is CATSRGRGANYGYTF. The CDR3 nucleotides are TGTGCCACCAGCAGAGGTAGAGGGGCTAACTATGGCTACACCTTC.

This clonotype was seen only a few times. The V and J genes are TRBV9 and TRBJ2-5; D gene unclear. Germline loops: CDR1 SGDLS, CDR2 YYNGEE. This CDR3 comprises 15 residues. Trimming cost V 4 bases and J 0 bases, with 13 bases left between them. CDR3 DNA: TGTGCCAGCAGCCGTTCGGTCGGAGACCAAGAGACCCAGTACTTC. Encoded protein: CASSRSVGDQETQYF.

The table lists this clonotype with a few counts. The V call is TRBV29-1, the J call TRBJ2-7, with D perhaps matching TRBD1 or TRBD2 (6 bases each). The length of the CDR3 is 14 residues. The ends were cut back, 4 bases at V and 5 bases at J, with 18 bases in the middle. CDR1 is SQVTM, CDR2 ANQGSEA, per germline. DNA for the CDR3: TGCAGCGTTGTACTTGGAGACAGGAGGGACGAGCAGTACTTC. Its translation: CSVVLGDRRDEQYF.

V and J are TRBV5-1 and TRBJ2-5; D uncertain. The length of the CDR3 is 15 residues. Germline CDR1 SGHRS, CDR2 YFSETQ. V lost 0 bases to trimming and J lost 2 bases, with 11 bases between them. The DNA of the CDR3 is TGCGCCAGCAGCTTGGCCCAGACTCGACAAGAGACCCAGTACTTC. Encoded protein: CASSLAQTRQETQYF.